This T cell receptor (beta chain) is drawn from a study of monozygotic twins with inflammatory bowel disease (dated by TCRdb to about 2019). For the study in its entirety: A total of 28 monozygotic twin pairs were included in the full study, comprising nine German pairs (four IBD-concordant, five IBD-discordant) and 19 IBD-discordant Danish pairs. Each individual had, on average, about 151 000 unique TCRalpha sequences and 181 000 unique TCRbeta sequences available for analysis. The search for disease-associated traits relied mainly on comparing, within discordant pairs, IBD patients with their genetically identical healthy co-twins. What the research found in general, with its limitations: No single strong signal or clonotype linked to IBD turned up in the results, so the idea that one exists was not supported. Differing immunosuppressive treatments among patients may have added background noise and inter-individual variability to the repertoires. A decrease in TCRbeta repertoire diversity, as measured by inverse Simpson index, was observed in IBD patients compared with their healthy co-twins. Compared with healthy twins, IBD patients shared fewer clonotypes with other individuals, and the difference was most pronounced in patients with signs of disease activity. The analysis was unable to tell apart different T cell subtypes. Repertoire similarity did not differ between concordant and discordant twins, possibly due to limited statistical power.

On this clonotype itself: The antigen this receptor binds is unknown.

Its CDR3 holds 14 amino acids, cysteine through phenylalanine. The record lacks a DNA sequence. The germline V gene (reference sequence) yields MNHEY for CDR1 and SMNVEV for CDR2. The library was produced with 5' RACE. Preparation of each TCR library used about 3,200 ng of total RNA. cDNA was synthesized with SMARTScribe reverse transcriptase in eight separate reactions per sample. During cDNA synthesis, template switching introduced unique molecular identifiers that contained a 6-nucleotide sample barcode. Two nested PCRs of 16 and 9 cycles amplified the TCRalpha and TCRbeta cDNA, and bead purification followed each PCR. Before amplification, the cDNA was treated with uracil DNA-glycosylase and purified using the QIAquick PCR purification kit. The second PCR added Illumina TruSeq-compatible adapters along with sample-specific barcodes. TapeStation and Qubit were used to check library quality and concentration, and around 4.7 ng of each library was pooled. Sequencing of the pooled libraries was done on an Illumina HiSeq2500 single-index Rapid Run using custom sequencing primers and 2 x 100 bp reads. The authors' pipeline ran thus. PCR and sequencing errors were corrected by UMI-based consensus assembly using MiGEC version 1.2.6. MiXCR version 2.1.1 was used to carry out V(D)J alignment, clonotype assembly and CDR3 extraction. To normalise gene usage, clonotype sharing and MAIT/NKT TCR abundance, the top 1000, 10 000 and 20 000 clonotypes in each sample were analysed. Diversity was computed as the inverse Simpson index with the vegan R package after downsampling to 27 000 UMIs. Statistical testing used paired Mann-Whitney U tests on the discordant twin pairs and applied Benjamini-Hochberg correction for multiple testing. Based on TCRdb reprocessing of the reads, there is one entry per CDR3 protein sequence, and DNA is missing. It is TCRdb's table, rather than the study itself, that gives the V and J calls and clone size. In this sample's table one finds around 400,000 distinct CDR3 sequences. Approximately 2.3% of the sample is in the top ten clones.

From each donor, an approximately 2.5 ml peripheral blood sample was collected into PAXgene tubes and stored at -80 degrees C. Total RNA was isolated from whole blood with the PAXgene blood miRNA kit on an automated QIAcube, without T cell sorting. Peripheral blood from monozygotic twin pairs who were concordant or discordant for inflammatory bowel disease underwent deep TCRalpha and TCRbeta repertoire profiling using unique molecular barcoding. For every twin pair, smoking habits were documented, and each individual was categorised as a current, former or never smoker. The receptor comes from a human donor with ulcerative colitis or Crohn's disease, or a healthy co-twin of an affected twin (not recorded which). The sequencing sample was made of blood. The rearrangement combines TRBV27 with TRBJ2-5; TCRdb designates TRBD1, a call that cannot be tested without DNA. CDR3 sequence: CASSPDSPRETQYF.